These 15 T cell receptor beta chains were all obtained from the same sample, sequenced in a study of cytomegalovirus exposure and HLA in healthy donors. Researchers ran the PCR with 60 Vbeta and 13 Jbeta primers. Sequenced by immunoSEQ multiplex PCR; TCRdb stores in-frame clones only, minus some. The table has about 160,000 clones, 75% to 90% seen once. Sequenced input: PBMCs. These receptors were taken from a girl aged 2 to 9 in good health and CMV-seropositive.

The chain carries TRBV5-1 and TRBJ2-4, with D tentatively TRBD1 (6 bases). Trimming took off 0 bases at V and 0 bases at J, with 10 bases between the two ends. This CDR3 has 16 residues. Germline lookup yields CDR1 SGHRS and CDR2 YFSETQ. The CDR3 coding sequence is TGCGCCAGCAGCTTGGCAACAGGGATAGCCAAAAACATTCAGTACTTC. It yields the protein CASSLATGIAKNIQYF.

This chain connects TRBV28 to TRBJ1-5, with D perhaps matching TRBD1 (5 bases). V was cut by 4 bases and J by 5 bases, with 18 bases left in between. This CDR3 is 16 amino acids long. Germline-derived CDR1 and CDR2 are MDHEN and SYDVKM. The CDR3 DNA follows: TGTGCCAGCAGTTATCGACCCGGGGCGGGATATCAGCCCCAGCATTTT. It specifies CASSYRPGAGYQPQHF.

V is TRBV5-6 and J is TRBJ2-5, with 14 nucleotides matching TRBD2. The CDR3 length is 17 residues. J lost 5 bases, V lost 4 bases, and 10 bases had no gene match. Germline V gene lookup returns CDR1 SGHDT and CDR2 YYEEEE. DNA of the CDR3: TGTGCCAGCAGCCGGAGTCGACTAGCGGGAGGGGTGGAGACCCAGTACTTC. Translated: CASSRSRLAGGVETQYF.

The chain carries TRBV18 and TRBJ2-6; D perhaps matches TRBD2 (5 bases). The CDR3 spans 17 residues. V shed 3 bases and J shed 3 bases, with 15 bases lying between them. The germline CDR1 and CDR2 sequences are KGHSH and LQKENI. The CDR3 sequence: CASSPLGRVIGANVLTF. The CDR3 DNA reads TGTGCCAGCTCACCGTTAGGGAGAGTAATTGGGGCCAACGTCCTGACTTTC.

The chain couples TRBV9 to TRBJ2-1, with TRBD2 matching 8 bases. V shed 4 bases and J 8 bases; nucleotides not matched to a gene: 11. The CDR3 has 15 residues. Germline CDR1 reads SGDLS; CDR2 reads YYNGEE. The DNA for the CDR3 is TGTGCCAGCAGCCCCAGCGGGAGAGGGGTAGATGAGCAGTTCTTC. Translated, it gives CASSPSGRGVDEQFF.

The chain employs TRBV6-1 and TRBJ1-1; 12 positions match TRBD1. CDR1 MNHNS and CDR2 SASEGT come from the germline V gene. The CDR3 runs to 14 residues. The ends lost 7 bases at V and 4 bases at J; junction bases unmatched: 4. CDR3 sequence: CASNPGQGATEAFF. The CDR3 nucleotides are TGTGCCAGCAACCCGGGACAGGGGGCCACTGAAGCTTTCTTT.

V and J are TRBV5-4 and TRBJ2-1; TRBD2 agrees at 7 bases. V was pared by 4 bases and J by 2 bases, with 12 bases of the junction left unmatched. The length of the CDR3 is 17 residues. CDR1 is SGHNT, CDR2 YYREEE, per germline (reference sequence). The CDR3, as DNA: TGTGCCAGCAGCCCGACCGGGGCTAGCGGTACCTACAATGAGCAGTTCTTC. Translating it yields CASSPTGASGTYNEQFF.

CDR3 in DNA: TGCGCCAGCGTACTAGCAGGGGGCAATGAGCAGTTCTTC. Residues: CASVLAGGNEQFF. The J gene is TRBJ2-1, the V gene TRBV10-2; a weak D match, TRBD1 (7 bases). CDR3 length equals 13 residues. The germline V and J ends were trimmed by 8 bases and 6 bases, with 14 bases remaining between them. Germline CDR1 is WSHSY and CDR2 is SAAADI.

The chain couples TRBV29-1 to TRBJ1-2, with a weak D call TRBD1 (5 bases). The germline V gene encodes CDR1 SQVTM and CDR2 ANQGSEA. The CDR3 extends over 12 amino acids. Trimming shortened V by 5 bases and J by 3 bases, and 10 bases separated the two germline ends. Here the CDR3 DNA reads TGCAGCGTTCGGCCCAGGGACTATGGCTACACCTTC. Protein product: CSVRPRDYGYTF.

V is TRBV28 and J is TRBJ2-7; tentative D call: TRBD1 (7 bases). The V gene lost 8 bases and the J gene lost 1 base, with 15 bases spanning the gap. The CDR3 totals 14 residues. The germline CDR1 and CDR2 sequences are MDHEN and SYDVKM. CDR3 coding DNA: TGTGCCAGCTCCAAGGGGGCGGGATCCTACGAGCAGTACTTC. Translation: CASSKGAGSYEQYF. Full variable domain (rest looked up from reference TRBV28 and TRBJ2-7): DVKVTQSSRYLVKRTGEKVFLECVQDMDHENMFWYRQDPGLGLRLIYFSYDVKMKEKGDIPEGYSVSREKKERFSLILESASTNQTSMYLCASSKGAGSYEQYFGPGTRLTVT.

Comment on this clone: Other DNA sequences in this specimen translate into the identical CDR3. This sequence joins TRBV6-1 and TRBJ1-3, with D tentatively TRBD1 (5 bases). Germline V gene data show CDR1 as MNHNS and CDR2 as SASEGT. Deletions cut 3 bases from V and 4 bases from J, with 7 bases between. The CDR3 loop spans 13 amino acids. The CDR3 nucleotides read TGTGCCAGCAGTGAGGGGCCCGGAAACACCATATATTTT. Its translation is CASSEGPGNTIYF.

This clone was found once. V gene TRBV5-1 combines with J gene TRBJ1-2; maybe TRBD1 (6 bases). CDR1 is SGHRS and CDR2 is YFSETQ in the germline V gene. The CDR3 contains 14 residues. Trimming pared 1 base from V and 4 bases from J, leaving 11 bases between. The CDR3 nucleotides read TGCGCCAGCAGCTTGAACAGGGATGTCTATGGCTACACCTTC. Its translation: CASSLNRDVYGYTF.

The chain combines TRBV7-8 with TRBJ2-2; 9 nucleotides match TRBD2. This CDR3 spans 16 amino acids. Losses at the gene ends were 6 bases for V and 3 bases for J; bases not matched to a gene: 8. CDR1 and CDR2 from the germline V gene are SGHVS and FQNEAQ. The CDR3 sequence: CASSQIAGVDTGELFF. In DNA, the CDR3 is TGTGCCAGCAGTCAAATAGCGGGAGTAGACACCGGGGAGCTGTTTTTT.

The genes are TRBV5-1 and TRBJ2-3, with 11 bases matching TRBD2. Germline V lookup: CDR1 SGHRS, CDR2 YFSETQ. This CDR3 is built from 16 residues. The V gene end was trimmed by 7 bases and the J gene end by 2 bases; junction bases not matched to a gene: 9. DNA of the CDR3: TGCGCCAGCCGTGAATTAGCGGGAGGGAACACAGATACGCAGTATTTT. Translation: CASRELAGGNTDTQYF.

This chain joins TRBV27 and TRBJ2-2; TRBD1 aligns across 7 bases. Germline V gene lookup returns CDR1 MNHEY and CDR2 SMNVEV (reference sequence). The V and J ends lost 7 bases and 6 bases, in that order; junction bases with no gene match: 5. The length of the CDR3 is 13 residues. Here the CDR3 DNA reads TGTGCCAGCAAAAGGGGGCGCCCCGGGGAGCTGTTTTTT. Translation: CASKRGRPGELFF.